The clone carrying this T cell receptor beta chain was detected only once. Its antigen is still unknown. The record originates from a study of CD8+ T cells in alopecia areata. V was shortened by 2 bases and J by 0 bases, with 8 bases between the two germline ends. The CDR3 runs to 14 residues. The germline gives CDR1 SGHRS, CDR2 YFSETQ. cDNA reverse transcribed from extracted RNA served as the sequencing template. Repertoires were generated with immunoSEQ multiplex PCR, while TCRdb's copy carries only in-frame clones and drops some. The sample lists about 110,000 clones; roughly 55% were seen once. Overall study results and limits: When scalp samples are sequenced, resident alphabeta T cells of normal skin are also captured. Lesional scalp exceeded normal scalp in clonality, especially in alopecia totalis/universalis.

The sequenced material came from NKG2D-low CD8+ T cells sorted from blood. The genes are TRBV5-1 and TRBJ1-1, with D uncertain. The source is a human donor with alopecia areata. The CDR3 region has the DNA TGCGCCAGCAGCTTCGAACCCATGAACACTGAAGCTTTCTTT. It is translated as CASSFEPMNTEAFF.